These 7 T cell receptor beta chains originate from one sample sequenced in a study of shared clonotypes between healthy human individuals. Profiling relied on immunoSEQ multiplex PCR, and the TCRdb table lists in-frame clones only, not all of them. The table lists around 2,000,000 clones, roughly 96% of them singletons. The sample comprised naive CD4+ T cells sorted from blood. Subset of the sample: CD45RA+ positively selected. These receptors originate from a man between 18 and 29 years old in good health.

This clone was seen only once. The gene calls are TRBV2 and TRBJ2-3, with 7 bases matching TRBD2. After removal of 0 bases from V and 3 bases from J, the junction contained 6 bases not matched to a gene. Looked up from germline, CDR1 is SNHLY and CDR2 is FYNNEI. There are 16 residues in the CDR3. The CDR3 DNA sequence: TGTGCCAGCAGTGAAGCAGGGACTACGATAACAGATACGCAGTATTTT. This translates into CASSEAGTTITDTQYF. The full variable domain, its missing parts supplied by reference TRBV2 and TRBJ2-3, is EPEVTQTPSHQVTQMGQEVILRCVPISNHLYFYWYRQILGQKVEFLVSFYNNEISEKSEIFDDQFSVERPDGSNFTLKIRSTKLEDSAMYFCASSEAGTTITDTQYFGPGTRLTVL.

The sample holds one count of this clone. At the DNA level, this CDR3 is encoded by other sequences in the same sample as well. The chain combines TRBV5-1 with TRBJ2-1; D remains unclear. Germline values: CDR1 SGHRS, CDR2 YFSETQ. The ends were cut back, 4 bases at V and 9 bases at J, with 11 bases in the middle. This CDR3 has 12 residues. CDR3 DNA sequence: TGCGCCAGCAGCCTCCCCTTGGGTGAGCAGTTCTTC. Amino acids: CASSLPLGEQFF.

This clone is a singleton in its sample. Other DNA variants within this sample encode the same CDR3. The chain carries TRBV7-2 and TRBJ2-7; 10 positions agree with TRBD1. V was pared by 5 bases and J by 4 bases, with 5 bases of the junction left unmatched. CDR1 and CDR2 from the germline V gene are SGHTA and FQGNSA. The CDR3 has 14 residues. The CDR3 loop is CASSTPGQGYEQYF. CDR3 DNA sequence: TGTGCCAGCAGCACTCCGGGACAGGGGTACGAGCAGTACTTC.

The chain combines TRBV7-2 with TRBJ1-1; D not certain. The CDR3 has 14 amino acids. Germline loops: CDR1 SGHTA, CDR2 FQGNSA. The V end lost 5 bases, the J end lost 4 bases, and 14 bases lay between the germline ends. As DNA, the CDR3 is TGTGCCAGCAGCCCCCATAGGATTTTCACTGAAGCTTTCTTT. Translated: CASSPHRIFTEAFF.

For this clone: This could be a read error, since a much larger clone is one nucleotide away. The gene calls are TRBV5-6 and TRBJ2-1; D not certain. V dropped 1 base and J dropped 7 bases, with 3 bases sitting between them. The CDR3 totals 11 residues. CDR1 and CDR2 from the germline V gene are SGHDT and YYEEEE. The CDR3 here is CASSLRNEQFF. In nucleotides, the CDR3 is TGTGCCAGCAGCTTGAGAAATGAGCAGTTCTTC.

This chain uses TRBV11-2 with TRBJ2-3; no firm D call. In germline, CDR1 is SGHAT, CDR2 FQNNGV. CDR3 length: 12 residues. V was pared by 3 bases and J by 5 bases, with 6 bases between. The CDR3 protein is CASSFFRDTQYF. CDR3 sequence (DNA): TGTGCCAGCAGCTTTTTCAGAGATACGCAGTATTTT.

The rearrangement joins TRBV7-9 to TRBJ2-3; TRBD2 matches 8 bases. Germline trimming cut 5 bases from V and 2 bases from J; bases unmatched to any gene: 9. CDR1 and CDR2 (germline): SEHNR, FQNEAQ (reference sequence). The CDR3 has 16 amino acids. CDR3: CASSRLTAGATDTQYF. In nucleotides, the CDR3 is TGTGCCAGCAGCCGTCTTACAGCGGGAGCCACAGATACGCAGTATTTT.